This TCR beta chain was profiled in a study of beta chain features in type 1 diabetes. Trimming left V 2 bases short and J 1 base short, with 11 bases between. The CDR3 is 15 residues long. Looked up from germline, CDR1 is SGHTA and CDR2 is FQGTGA. cDNA synthesis used the whole RNA isolate, giving expressed TCRB sequences. Mean read depth for naive, central memory and regulatory T cell samples was about 3.6 million reads. Here immunoSEQ multiplex PCR was the method, and the copy in TCRdb shows in-frame clones only, minus some. Of tens of thousands of clones listed, 49% were seen once; the top ten hold around 0.78%. Study results and limitations: Researchers report that Type 1 diabetes patients had moderately but significantly shorter TCRB CDR3s across all four CD4+ subsets.

This clone has more than one count but fewer than ten. Its antigen is as yet unknown. The chain recombines TRBV7-3 with TRBJ1-1; tentative D call: TRBD1 (5 bases). The sequenced material came from central memory CD4+ T cells from blood. The origin of this receptor is a woman between 18 and 29 years old in good health. The CDR3 region is CASSLGGVPNTEAFF. The CDR3 DNA reads TGTGCCAGCAGCTTAGGAGGGGTTCCGAACACTGAAGCTTTCTTT.